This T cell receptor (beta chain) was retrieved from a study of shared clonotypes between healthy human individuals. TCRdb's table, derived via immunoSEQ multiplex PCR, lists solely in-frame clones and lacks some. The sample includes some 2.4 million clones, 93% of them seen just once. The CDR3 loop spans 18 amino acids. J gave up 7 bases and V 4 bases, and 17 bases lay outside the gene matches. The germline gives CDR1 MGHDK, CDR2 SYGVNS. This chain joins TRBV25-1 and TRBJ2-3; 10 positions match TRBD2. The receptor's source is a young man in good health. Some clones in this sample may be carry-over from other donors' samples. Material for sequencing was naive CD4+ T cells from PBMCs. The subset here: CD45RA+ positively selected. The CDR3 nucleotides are TGTGCCAGCAGTGGGCCGTCTGGGACTAGCGTTCTGTTTCATACGCAGTATTTT. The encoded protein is CASSGPSGTSVLFHTQYF.